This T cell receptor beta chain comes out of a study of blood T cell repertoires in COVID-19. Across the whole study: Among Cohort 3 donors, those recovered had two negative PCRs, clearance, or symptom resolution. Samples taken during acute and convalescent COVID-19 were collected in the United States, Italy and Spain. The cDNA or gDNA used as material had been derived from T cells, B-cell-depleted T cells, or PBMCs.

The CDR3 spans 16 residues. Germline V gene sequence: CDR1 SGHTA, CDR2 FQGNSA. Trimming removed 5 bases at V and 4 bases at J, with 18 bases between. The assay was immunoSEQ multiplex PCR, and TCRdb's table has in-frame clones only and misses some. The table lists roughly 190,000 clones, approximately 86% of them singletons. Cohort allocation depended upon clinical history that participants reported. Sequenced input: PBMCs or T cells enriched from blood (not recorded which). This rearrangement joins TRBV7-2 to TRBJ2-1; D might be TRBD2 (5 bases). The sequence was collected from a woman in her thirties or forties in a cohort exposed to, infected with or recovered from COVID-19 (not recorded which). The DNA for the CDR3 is TGTGCCAGCAGCCTGACGGGGAGTCGGCTGTACAATGAGCAGTTCTTC. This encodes CASSLTGSRLYNEQFF.